This entry is about one T cell receptor (beta chain). Antigen specificity is unknown. Lung cancer patients with chemo-refractory metastatic non-small-cell disease were given focal radiation plus CTLA-4 blockade with ipilimumab. The data derive from a study of radiotherapy plus CTLA-4 blockade in lung cancer. For the study at large: Around 18% of enrolled patients responded objectively, and about 31% had disease control.

Clones were read by immunoSEQ multiplex PCR, and TCRdb kept only the in-frame ones, dropping some. The data show some 46,000 clones, approximately 78% seen once. Study-wide points: With interferon-beta, early dynamics of blood T cell clones were reported to best predict response. Radiotherapy was combined with ipilimumab, and tumor-derived TCR clones then expanded in blood.

The source is a human donor with non-small cell lung cancer who had stable disease on radiotherapy plus ipilimumab. The sample in question was peripheral blood, obtained from a patient treated with radiotherapy plus ipilimumab.

In nucleotides, the CDR3 is TGTGCCATCAGTGGTTCCGGGACAAACTATGGCTACACCTTC. Amino acids: CAISGSGTNYGYTF. This chain uses TRBV10-3 with TRBJ1-2, with a weak D call TRBD1 (6 bases). The V and J ends lost 4 bases and 2 bases respectively, with 11 bases between them. The CDR3 runs to 14 residues. Looked up from germline, CDR1 is ENHRY and CDR2 is SYGVKD.